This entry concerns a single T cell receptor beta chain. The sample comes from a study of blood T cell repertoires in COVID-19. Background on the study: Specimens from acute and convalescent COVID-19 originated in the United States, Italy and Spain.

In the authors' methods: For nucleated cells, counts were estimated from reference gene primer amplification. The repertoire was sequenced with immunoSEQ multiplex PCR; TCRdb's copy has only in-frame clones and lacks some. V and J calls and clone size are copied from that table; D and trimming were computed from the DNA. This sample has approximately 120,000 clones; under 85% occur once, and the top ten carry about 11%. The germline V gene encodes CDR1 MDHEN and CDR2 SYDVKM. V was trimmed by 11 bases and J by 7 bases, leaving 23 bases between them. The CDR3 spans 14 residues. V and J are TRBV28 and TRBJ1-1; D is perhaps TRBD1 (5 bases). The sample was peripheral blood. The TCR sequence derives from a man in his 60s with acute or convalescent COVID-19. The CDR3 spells CAAPDSRGKSEAFF. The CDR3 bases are TGTGCCGCACCGGACTCACGGGGGAAAAGTGAAGCTTTCTTT.